One T cell receptor (beta chain) is described in this entry. Looked up from germline, CDR1 is MNHEY and CDR2 is SMNVEV (reference sequence). The trim removed 5 bases at V and 4 bases at J, leaving 9 bases unmatched. There are 15 residues in the CDR3. This sample is part of a study of blood T cell repertoires in COVID-19. Looking at the study overall: The analysed material was cDNA or gDNA that came from T cells, B-cell-depleted T cells, or PBMCs.

Repertoires were generated with immunoSEQ multiplex PCR, while TCRdb's copy carries only in-frame clones and drops some. The sample has roughly 40,000 clones, approximately 89% seen once. The V gene is TRBV27, the J gene TRBJ2-3; 7 nucleotides match TRBD2. The source of this sequence is a human donor in a cohort sampled during active COVID-19. Sequencing used peripheral blood. The CDR3 DNA reads as TGTGCCAGCAGTGTGAGGCGGGAGAGTCCAGATACGCAGTATTTT. Its protein is CASSVRRESPDTQYF.